These 25 T cell receptor beta chains came from one sample sequenced in a study of regulatory T cells in long-lasting Graves disease. Time point noted: persistent/refractory GD, antithyroid drugs over 5 years with positive TRAb. PBMC-derived RNA was used for the TCR library. CDR3-region Arm-PCR and iRepertoire HTBI primers produced the TCR beta libraries. TCRdb processed the multiplex PCR reads anew with MiXCR; each CDR3 protein has one entry. The sample has roughly 300,000 distinct CDR3 sequences; around 20% are singletons. The starting material was peripheral blood mononuclear cells (PBMCs), obtained when the disease was refractory, from a patient treated with antithyroid drugs. Receptors originate from a female donor with Graves disease.

This clonotype was seen only a few times. V and J are TRBV13 and TRBJ2-4, with D unclear. CDR1 and CDR2 (germline): PRHDT, FYEKMQ (reference sequence). V was clipped by 6 bases and J by 0 bases, with 12 bases between them. The CDR3 loop spans 15 amino acids. The CDR3 loop reads CASRSAYGAKNIQYF. In nucleotides, the CDR3 is TGTGCCAGCAGATCGGCCTACGGAGCCAAAAACATTCAGTACTTC. Combining the CDR3 with reference TRBV13 and TRBJ2-4 gives the whole variable domain AAGVIQSPRHLIKEKRETATLKCYPIPRHDTVYWYQQGPGQDPQFLISFYEKMQSDKGSIPDRFSAQQFSDYHSELNMSSLELGDSALYFCASRSAYGAKNIQYFGAGTRLSVL.

This clonotype was seen more than once but under ten times. This chain joins TRBV10-1 and TRBJ2-2; 10 positions agree with TRBD2. The length of the CDR3 is 16 residues. CDR1 and CDR2 from the germline V gene are WNHNN and SYGVQD (reference sequence). Trimming at V came to 4 bases and at J to 7 bases, leaving 9 bases not matched to a gene. This chain's CDR3 is CASSGGLAGADGELFF. DNA of the CDR3: TGCGCCAGCAGTGGCGGTCTAGCGGGAGCAGACGGGGAGCTGTTTTTT.

The chain couples TRBV19 to TRBJ2-2, with 8 bases fitting TRBD1. The CDR3 contains 16 residues. Looked up from germline, CDR1 is LNHDA and CDR2 is SQIVND (reference sequence). Trimming at V came to 6 bases and at J to 6 bases, leaving 12 bases not matched to a gene. CDR3 loop: CASRDREKSQSGELFF. DNA of the CDR3: TGTGCCAGTAGGGACAGGGAAAAAAGTCAATCCGGGGAGCTGTTTTTT.

V gene TRBV7-2 combines with J gene TRBJ2-7, with 10 bases identical to TRBD2. CDR3 length equals 15 residues. Germline V gene lookup returns CDR1 SGHTA and CDR2 FQGNSA. V shed 8 bases and J 3 bases; nucleotides not matched to a gene: 10. The CDR3 DNA reads as TGTGCCAGCCGCCGGGCTAGCGGGAGATTCTACGAGCAGTACTTC. It encodes CASRRASGRFYEQYF. Full variable domain (missing parts from reference TRBV7-2 and TRBJ2-7): GAGVSQSPSNKVTEKGKDVELRCDPISGHTALYWYRQSLGQGLEFLIYFQGNSAPDKSGLPSDRFSAERTGGSVSTLTIQRTQQEDSAVYLCASRRASGRFYEQYFGPGTRLTVT.

The chain links TRBV6-2 or TRBV6-3 to TRBJ1-2, with D hard to call. In germline, CDR1 is MNHEY, CDR2 SVGEGT. Trimming stripped 4 bases from V and 7 bases from J, with 16 bases between. The CDR3 length is 14 residues. The CDR3 loop is CASSLVRTPPGYTF. CDR3 coding DNA: TGTGCCAGCAGTTTGGTCCGTACTCCTCCTGGCTACACCTTC.

The chain is built from TRBV28 and TRBJ2-7, with D possibly matching TRBD2 (5 bases). This CDR3 is 16 amino acids long. Germline V CDR1 and CDR2: MDHEN, SYDVKM. The ends were cut back, 5 bases at V and 1 base at J, with 18 bases in the middle. DNA for the CDR3: TGTGCCAGCAGTCACTCCCTTACTAGTAGTTCCTACGAGCAGTACTTC. It is translated as CASSHSLTSSSYEQYF. Drawing the rest from reference TRBV28 and TRBJ2-7, the complete variable domain is DVKVTQSSRYLVKRTGEKVFLECVQDMDHENMFWYRQDPGLGLRLIYFSYDVKMKEKGDIPEGYSVSREKKERFSLILESASTNQTSMYLCASSHSLTSSSYEQYFGPGTRLTVT.

This clonotype was detected many times. The chain couples TRBV28 to TRBJ2-7, with no clear D. Germline lookup yields CDR1 MDHEN and CDR2 SYDVKM. The CDR3 is made up of 11 amino acids. The germline V and J ends were trimmed by 4 bases and 7 bases, with 8 bases remaining between them. In DNA, the CDR3 is TGTGCCAGCAGTTCCCCCGGGGAGCAGTACTTC. Protein sequence: CASSSPGEQYF.

This rearrangement joins TRBV27 to TRBJ1-2; 9 nucleotides agree with TRBD1. The CDR3 is 13 residues long. Germline trimming cut 3 bases from V and 8 bases from J; bases unmatched to any gene: 4. Per the germline V gene, CDR1 is MNHEY and CDR2 is SMNVEV (reference sequence). In DNA, the CDR3 is TGTGCCAGCAGTTTCGGGACAGGGAACGGCTACACCTTC. Translating gives CASSFGTGNGYTF.

This clonotype has a single count. The chain recombines TRBV28 with TRBJ2-1; D possibly corresponds to TRBD1 (6 bases). V gave up 8 bases and J gave up 10 bases, with 24 bases separating them. Germline V CDR1 and CDR2: MDHEN, SYDVKM. The CDR3 length is 15 residues. The CDR3 spells CASGVPGAPRLEQFF. The CDR3 coding sequence is TGTGCCAGCGGGGTCCCAGGGGCCCCTCGATTGGAGCAGTTCTTC.

The V gene is TRBV9, the J gene TRBJ1-2; D is uncertain. V dropped 6 bases and J dropped 6 bases, with 15 bases sitting between them. CDR1 SGDLS and CDR2 YYNGEE come from the germline V gene. The CDR3 contains 13 residues. The DNA for the CDR3 is TGTGCCAGCAACAGACCGGGGTGGCATGGCTACACCTTC. Its protein is CASNRPGWHGYTF.

Details on this clonotype: An end of the junction differs from the germline gene, which may be a read error. The V gene is TRBV20-1, the J gene TRBJ2-2; tentatively, D is TRBD2 (5 bases). Germline CDR1 reads DFQATT; CDR2 reads SNEGSKA (reference sequence). The CDR3 length is 11 residues. The CDR3 protein is CSVPGTGQLFF. In DNA, the CDR3 is TGCAGTGTCCCGGGAACCGGGCAGCTGTTTTTT.

This clonotype has at least ten counts. This chain links TRBV20-1 with TRBJ1-5, with D tentatively TRBD1 (6 bases). Germline lookup yields CDR1 DFQATT and CDR2 SNEGSKA (reference sequence). The CDR3 consists of 16 residues. Deletions cut 4 bases from V and 1 base from J, with 17 bases between. The CDR3 loop is CSAKGGGGGSNQPQHF. CDR3 nucleotides: TGCAGTGCTAAGGGGGGCGGGGGAGGGAGCAATCAGCCCCAGCATTTT.

This clonotype occurred many times. The chain recombines TRBV16 with TRBJ1-1; TRBD1 might be the D (6 bases). Trimming shortened V by 3 bases and J by 2 bases, and 10 bases separated the two germline ends. From germline, CDR1 is KGHSY and CDR2 FQNENV. The CDR3 runs 14 residues. The CDR3, as DNA: TGTGCCAGCAGCCAGACGGACAGAAACACTGAAGCTTTCTTT. Protein product: CASSQTDRNTEAFF.

V and J are TRBV12-3 or TRBV12-4 and TRBJ2-2, with D perhaps TRBD1 (6 bases). V was shortened by 6 bases and J by 2 bases, with 22 bases between the two germline ends. The CDR3 runs 18 residues. The CDR3 reads CASSKLGQSWRNTGELFF. In DNA, the CDR3 is TGTGCCAGCAGCAAACTTGGACAGTCCTGGAGAAACACCGGGGAGCTGTTTTTT.

V and J are TRBV7-2 and TRBJ1-6; possible D gene TRBD1, 6 bases. Trimming removed 5 bases from V and 4 bases from J, with 12 bases in between. This CDR3 region has 15 residues. Germline CDR1 is SGHTA and CDR2 is FQGNSA. The CDR3 loop reads CASSPDRTYNSPLHF. The CDR3 nucleotides read TGTGCCAGCAGCCCCGACAGGACGTATAATTCACCCCTCCACTTT.

In DNA form, the CDR3 reads TGCAGTGCTAGAGATTCTGGCAGAGGGAGTAACTATGGCTACACCTTC. It yields the protein CSARDSGRGSNYGYTF. The chain uses TRBV20-1 and TRBJ1-2, with D unclear. The CDR3 has 16 amino acids. The germline V and J ends were trimmed by 0 bases and 1 base, with 15 bases remaining between them. Per the germline V gene, CDR1 is DFQATT and CDR2 is SNEGSKA (reference sequence).

The chain employs TRBV20-1 and TRBJ2-6; D is possibly TRBD1 (5 bases). The CDR3 runs to 18 residues. The ends were cut back, 1 base at V and 0 bases at J, with 16 bases in the middle. From germline, CDR1 is DFQATT and CDR2 SNEGSKA (reference sequence). The CDR3 DNA follows: TGCAGTGCTAGAGGGGCAGGGTCCCATAGCTCTGGGGCCAACGTCCTGACTTTC. Protein: CSARGAGSHSSGANVLTF.

The genes are TRBV7-2 and TRBJ2-2; 13 nucleotides match TRBD2. V trimming: 2 bases; J trimming: 5 bases; junction bases outside the gene matches: 2. Germline-derived CDR1 and CDR2 are SGHTA and FQGNSA. This CDR3 region has 16 residues. The CDR3 DNA sequence: TGTGCCAGCAGCTTAACGGGACTAGCGGGAACCGGGGAGCTGTTTTTT. Translation: CASSLTGLAGTGELFF. Looking up the rest from reference TRBV7-2 and TRBJ2-2 gives the full variable domain: GAGVSQSPSNKVTEKGKDVELRCDPISGHTALYWYRQSLGQGLEFLIYFQGNSAPDKSGLPSDRFSAERTGGSVSTLTIQRTQQEDSAVYLCASSLTGLAGTGELFFGEGSRLTVL.

Concerning this clonotype: This may be a read error, as it is one base from a much larger clone. This chain links TRBV7-2 with TRBJ2-7; 7 positions match TRBD2. This CDR3 spans 15 amino acids. Germline CDR1 SGHTA, CDR2 FQGNSA. V lost 5 bases and J lost 7; bases outside the gene matches: 14. CDR3 protein: CASSEVSGAGYEQYF. The CDR3 bases are TGTGCCAGCAGCGAGGTCAGCGGGGCGGGATATGAGCAGTACTTC.

This clonotype was counted only a few times. The rearrangement joins TRBV30 to TRBJ2-7; the D gene is possibly TRBD1 (6 bases). Germline V lookup: CDR1 GTSNPN, CDR2 SVGIG (reference sequence). V lost 5 bases and J lost 3, with 17 bases in between. The CDR3 sequence is 14 residues long. CDR3 bases: TGTGCCTGGTCCCCCGGACAGTACTACTACGAGCAGTACTTC. This sequence encodes CAWSPGQYYYEQYF. Complete variable domain (other parts from reference TRBV30 and TRBJ2-7): SQTIHQWPATLVQPVGSPLSLECTVEGTSNPNLYWYRQAAGRGLQLLFYSVGIGQISSEVPQNLSASRPQDRQFILSSKKLLLSDSGFYLCAWSPGQYYYEQYFGPGTRLTVT.

This clonotype has more than one count but fewer than ten. The gene calls are TRBV6-2 or TRBV6-3 and TRBJ1-4, with 9 positions matching TRBD1. Germline CDR1 is MNHEY and CDR2 is SVGEGT. Trimming cost V 2 bases and J 1 base; bases outside gene matches: 8. The CDR3 length is 18 residues. CDR3 in amino acids: CASSYLGTGILTNEKLFF. CDR3 nucleotide sequence: TGTGCCAGCAGTTACCTCGGGACAGGGATTTTAACTAATGAAAAACTGTTTTTT.

This sequence joins TRBV20-1 and TRBJ1-5; D unclear. Looked up from germline, CDR1 is DFQATT and CDR2 is SNEGSKA (reference sequence). V was pared by 5 bases and J by 1 base, with 12 bases between. CDR3 size: 14 residues. The CDR3 coding sequence is TGCAGTGCTTGGGCGCCCACAAGCAATCAGCCCCAGCATTTT. Its protein is CSAWAPTSNQPQHF.

The chain carries TRBV5-5 and TRBJ2-5; TRBD2 aligns across 8 bases. The V gene end was trimmed by 2 bases and the J gene end by 4 bases; junction bases not matched to a gene: 7. The germline gives CDR1 SGHKS, CDR2 YYEKEE (reference sequence). The length of the CDR3 is 15 residues. The CDR3 loop reads CASSLAGLVGETQYF. The DNA for the CDR3 is TGTGCCAGCAGCTTAGCGGGACTAGTGGGAGAGACCCAGTACTTC.

The gene calls are TRBV11-2 and TRBJ2-2, with 11 bases lining up with TRBD1. The CDR3 has 16 residues. J was trimmed by 3 bases and V by 2 bases; bases with no gene match: 2. CDR1 and CDR2 (germline): SGHAT, FQNNGV. CDR3 coding DNA: TGTGCCAGCAGCTTACCGGGACAGGGGGACACCGGGGAGCTGTTTTTT. Translation: CASSLPGQGDTGELFF.

This clonotype was counted a few times. This chain connects TRBV30 to TRBJ2-4; D uncertain. Germline V gives CDR1 GTSNPN, CDR2 SVGIG (reference sequence). The CDR3 extends over 14 amino acids. V lost 2 bases, J lost 1 base, and 9 bases lay in between. The CDR3 DNA is TGTGCCTGGAGTCCACACGGGGCCAAAAACATTCAGTACTTC. Protein: CAWSPHGAKNIQYF.